This paragraph reports one T cell receptor (beta chain). The source of the sample is a study of blood T cell repertoires in COVID-19. Study details: Researchers got acute and convalescent COVID-19 samples from the United States, Italy and Spain. Sources were T cells, B-cell-depleted T cells, or PBMCs; the material itself was cDNA or gDNA.

Authors' methods: Cell counts per sample came from amplifying reference gene primers. Sequenced by immunoSEQ multiplex PCR; TCRdb stores in-frame clones only, minus some. V, J and clone size were drawn from that table, and D and trimming were deduced from the DNA. The data contain just over 300,000 clones, around 87% of them seen just once; the ten biggest clones take up about 2%. The CDR3 totals 11 residues. The germline V and J ends were trimmed by 2 bases and 7 bases, with 3 bases remaining between them. From germline, CDR1 is MNHEY and CDR2 SVGAGI. The sequencing input was peripheral blood. The source is a man aged 18 to 30 with active or convalescent COVID-19. The genes are TRBV6-5 and TRBJ1-3; no firm D call. CDR3 loop: CASSYANTIYF. In DNA form, the CDR3 reads TGTGCCAGCAGTTACGCGAACACCATATATTTT.